This paragraph reports one T cell receptor (beta chain). Its antigen is not identified. A much larger clone sits a single nucleotide away, making a read error possible. Each CDR3 protein gets one entry after TCRdb re-called the PCR reads with MiXCR. The table lists 250,000 to 400,000 distinct CDR3 sequences, 20% to 25% of them singletons, with under 0.95% in the top ten. This sample stems from a study of molecular identifiers for immune sequencing clone quantification. Study-level background: Four portions were sequenced after RNA from about 21,000 or 97,000 naive CD8 cells was split five ways in replicates.

Study results and limitations: Clones that exceeded 20 RNA copies held over 97% of effector molecules, yet under 1% in naive cells.

Germline CDR1 is MNHEY and CDR2 is SVGAGI. This CDR3 region has 13 residues. The authors gated naive CD8 T cells as CD8+CD4-CCR7+CD45RA+ for sorting. The clonotype comes from a human donor in good health. Some libraries in this study had Jurkat cell RNA spiked in. Sequenced material: naive CD8+ T cells from blood, with Jurkat cell RNA spiked in. Subset given: FACS-sorted CD8+CD4-CCR7+CD45RA+ naive T cells. The chain couples TRBV6-5 to TRBJ1-6; no definite D call. The CDR3 DNA follows: TGTGCCAGCAGTTACTCTCAGGATTCACCCCCCCACTTT. As protein: CASSYSQDSPPHF.